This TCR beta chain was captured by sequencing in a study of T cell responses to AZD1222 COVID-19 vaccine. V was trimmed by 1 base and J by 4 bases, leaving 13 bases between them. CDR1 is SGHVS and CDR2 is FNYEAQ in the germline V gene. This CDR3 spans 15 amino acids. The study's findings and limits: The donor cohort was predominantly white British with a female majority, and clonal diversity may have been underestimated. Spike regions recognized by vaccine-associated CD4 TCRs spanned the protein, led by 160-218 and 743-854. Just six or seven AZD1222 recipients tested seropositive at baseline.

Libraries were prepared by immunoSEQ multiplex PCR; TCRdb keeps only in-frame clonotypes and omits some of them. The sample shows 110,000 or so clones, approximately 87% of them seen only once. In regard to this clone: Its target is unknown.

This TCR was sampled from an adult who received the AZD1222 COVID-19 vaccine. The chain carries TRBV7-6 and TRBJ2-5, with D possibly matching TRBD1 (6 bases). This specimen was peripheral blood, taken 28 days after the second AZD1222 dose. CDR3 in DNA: TGTGCCAGCAGCTTAGTAGCAGGGGCGGGAGAGACCCAGTACTTC. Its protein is CASSLVAGAGETQYF.